These 30 T cell receptor beta chains were sequenced from one sample in a study of CXCR3-negative and CXCR3-positive naive CD8 T cells (dated by TCRdb to between 2019 and 2020). Overall study results and their limits: Compared with CXCR3-negative naive cells, CXCR3-positive naive cells had TRB CDR3s with higher hydrophobicity (lower Kidera factor 4), lower energy, and higher strength and volume indices.

Their specific antigens are unknown. Sequencer: NextSeq 550. The Human TCR Profiling Kit (MiLaboratory) was used to make UMI-labeled 5' RACE TRB cDNA libraries. After reprocessing by TCRdb, each CDR3 protein sequence is one entry, and no DNA is given. This sample's listing comprises about 140,000 distinct CDR3 sequences. The ten biggest clones cover 0.41% of the sample. The sample comprised naive CXCR3+ CD8+ T cells from blood. In the paper's terms, the cell subset or site label means: CD45RO-CCR7+CD27+CD95- naive CD8+ T cells expressing CXCR3 (TNR3+). These receptors originate from a human donor in good health. Some clones in this sample may be carry-over from other donors' samples.

The J gene is TRBJ2-1, the V gene TRBV29-1; as DNA is missing, the TRBD2 call by TCRdb cannot be tested. CDR1 and CDR2 from the germline V gene are SQVTM and ANQGSEA. This CDR3 has 15 residues. CDR3: CSVEGEESSYNEQFF.

The rearrangement links TRBV29-1 to TRBJ2-1. This CDR3 is built from 11 residues. Germline V gives CDR1 SQVTM, CDR2 ANQGSEA. CDR3 loop: CSVQASHEQFF.

CDR3 sequence reads: CSAGIAGLHYNEQFF. The chain is built from TRBV20-1 and TRBJ2-1; TCRdb proposes TRBD2, but this gene call is untestable without DNA. This CDR3 spans 15 amino acids. Germline V gene lookup returns CDR1 DFQATT and CDR2 SNEGSKA (reference sequence).

This rearrangement joins TRBV29-1 to TRBJ1-2; TCRdb's D call, TRBD1, is unchecked because there is no DNA. This CDR3 has 14 amino acids. Germline loops: CDR1 SQVTM, CDR2 ANQGSEA. The CDR3: CSVELGQGHYGYTF.

This sequence joins TRBV7-2 and TRBJ2-1. The CDR3 is 11 amino acids. CDR1 and CDR2 (germline): SGHTA, FQGNSA. The CDR3: CASGLYNEQFF.

The chain employs TRBV7-6 and TRBJ2-7; with no DNA, the TCRdb D assignment of TRBD2 cannot be verified. From germline, CDR1 is SGHVS and CDR2 FNYEAQ. The CDR3 totals 17 residues. CDR3 in amino acids: CASSLGGRHNPTYEQYF.

The CDR3 reads CSVNQPSSYEQYF. The chain joins TRBV29-1 to TRBJ2-7. Germline values: CDR1 SQVTM, CDR2 ANQGSEA. The CDR3 is made up of 13 amino acids.

V and J are TRBV29-1 and TRBJ1-1; the TCRdb D gene call, TRBD1, has no DNA to confirm it. The CDR3 length is 13 residues. The germline gives CDR1 SQVTM, CDR2 ANQGSEA. The CDR3 sequence: CSVEGGENTEAFF.

The chain combines TRBV29-1 with TRBJ2-5; TCRdb outputs TRBD1, but without DNA this stays unchecked. The CDR3 runs to 18 residues. CDR1 is SQVTM and CDR2 is ANQGSEA in the germline V gene. The CDR3 sequence: CSVDPGTGIELLGETQYF. Based on the CDR3 plus reference TRBV29-1 and TRBJ2-5, the full variable domain is SAVISQKPSRDICQRGTSLTIQCQVDSQVTMMFWYRQQPGQSLTLIATANQGSEATYESGFVIDKFPISRPNLTFSTLTVSNMSPEDSSIYLCSVDPGTGIELLGETQYFGPGTRLLVL.

The chain is built from TRBV12-3 or TRBV12-4 and TRBJ2-5; the TCRdb call, TRBD1, lacks DNA for checking. The length of the CDR3 is 14 residues. The CDR3 reads CASGKAAPGETQYF.

J is TRBJ2-7 and V is TRBV28; there is no DNA to check the TCRdb D call of TRBD1. There are 13 residues in the CDR3. CDR1 and CDR2 (germline): MDHEN, SYDVKM. The CDR3 spells CASSLLEGNEQYF.

This CDR3 is CASSLTQNNYEQYF. V gene TRBV7-3 combines with J gene TRBJ2-7. The CDR3 totals 14 residues. Germline-derived CDR1 and CDR2 are SGHTA and FQGTGA.

The gene calls are TRBV5-6 and TRBJ1-2. Looked up from germline, CDR1 is SGHDT and CDR2 is YYEEEE. This CDR3 spans 11 amino acids. CDR3 region: CASSLLGGYTF.

The J gene is TRBJ2-7, the V gene TRBV7-6; with no DNA, the TCRdb D assignment of TRBD1 cannot be verified. Germline CDR1 is SGHVS and CDR2 is FNYEAQ. This CDR3 contains 16 residues. Here the CDR3 reads CASSLAPPGEAYEQYF.

The V and J genes are TRBV12-3 or TRBV12-4 and TRBJ2-1; lacking DNA, the TRBD2 call made by TCRdb goes unchecked. This CDR3 is built from 13 residues. The CDR3 is CASSPRISGEQFF.

This sequence joins TRBV27 and TRBJ2-7; TCRdb calls TRBD1, which cannot be checked without DNA. CDR1 and CDR2 from the germline V gene are MNHEY and SMNVEV (reference sequence). The CDR3 extends over 14 amino acids. CDR3 in amino acids: CASSLSGAGYEQYF.

This chain joins TRBV28 and TRBJ2-1; TCRdb selects TRBD1, and the lack of DNA leaves this call unchecked. The CDR3 sequence is 20 residues long. Germline values: CDR1 MDHEN, CDR2 SYDVKM. Here the CDR3 reads CASSPNMNWGGTGEYNEQFF.

The chain joins TRBV7-9 to TRBJ2-1. This CDR3 comprises 14 residues. Germline CDR1 SEHNR, CDR2 FQNEAQ (reference sequence). The CDR3 here is CASSFESSYNEQFF.

The chain uses TRBV2 and TRBJ2-7; checking the TCRdb D call of TRBD2 is not possible without DNA. The CDR3 runs to 13 residues. Per the germline V gene, CDR1 is SNHLY and CDR2 is FYNNEI. CDR3 sequence reads: CASYEVRAYEQYF.

V is TRBV7-9 and J is TRBJ1-1; TCRdb designates TRBD1, a call that cannot be tested without DNA. The CDR3 spans 17 residues. Germline CDR1 SEHNR, CDR2 FQNEAQ (reference sequence). CDR3 residues: CASSLVGGGPLNTEAFF.

The CDR3: CASSLVAGGPREQYF. The chain links TRBV7-9 to TRBJ2-7; TCRdb outputs TRBD2, but without DNA this stays unchecked. CDR3 size: 15 residues. CDR1 is SEHNR and CDR2 is FQNEAQ in the germline V gene (reference sequence).

The chain is built from TRBV12-3 or TRBV12-4 and TRBJ2-2; TCRdb designates TRBD1, a call that cannot be tested without DNA. This CDR3 is 16 amino acids long. The CDR3 here is CASSFSARGRVGELFF.

V is TRBV5-1 and J is TRBJ2-7; TCRdb reports TRBD2, a call that lacks DNA to check it against. The germline V gene encodes CDR1 SGHRS and CDR2 YFSETQ. This CDR3 has 16 amino acids. The CDR3 here is CASSLSSGANSYEQYF. Together with reference TRBV5-1 and TRBJ2-7, the CDR3 gives the full variable domain: KAGVTQTPRYLIKTRGQQVTLSCSPISGHRSVSWYQQTPGQGLQFLFEYFSETQRNKGNFPGRFSGRQFSNSRSEMNVSTLELGDSALYLCASSLSSGANSYEQYFGPGTRLTVT.

The chain carries TRBV12-3 or TRBV12-4 and TRBJ2-7; TCRdb picks TRBD2, but there is no DNA to check that call. This CDR3 comprises 13 residues. The CDR3 protein is CASKAGGGYEQYF.

The V call is TRBV9, the J call TRBJ2-7. CDR3 length: 14 residues. Germline V gives CDR1 SGDLS, CDR2 YYNGEE. The CDR3 here is CASSVEGASYEQYF.

The chain has TRBV10-3 and TRBJ1-1. CDR1 and CDR2 (germline): ENHRY, SYGVKD. There are 14 residues in the CDR3. CDR3 in amino acids: CAISELGIGTEAFF.

J is TRBJ2-7 and V is TRBV4-1; lacking DNA, the TRBD1 call made by TCRdb goes unchecked. The CDR3 covers 20 residues. Germline V gives CDR1 MGHRA, CDR2 YSYEKL. This CDR3 is CASSLKGHVGQGLLVDEQYF.

The rearrangement joins TRBV29-1 to TRBJ2-7; TCRdb designates TRBD2, a call that cannot be tested without DNA. In germline, CDR1 is SQVTM, CDR2 ANQGSEA. The CDR3 contains 13 residues. The CDR3 loop reads CSAGLAVAYEQYF.

The chain has TRBV13 and TRBJ2-5; TCRdb outputs TRBD1, but without DNA this stays unchecked. Germline loops: CDR1 PRHDT, CDR2 FYEKMQ (reference sequence). CDR3 size: 13 residues. CDR3 sequence: CASSPTVKETQYF.

The CDR3: CASSLSDRDTDTQYF. V is TRBV11-2 and J is TRBJ2-3; TCRdb indicates TRBD1, and absent DNA this call remains unverified. Germline V gives CDR1 SGHAT, CDR2 FQNNGV. CDR3 length: 15 amino acids.